This entry concerns a single TCR beta chain. Other DNA sequences of this sample code for an identical CDR3. Germline-derived CDR1 and CDR2 are SEHNR and FQNEAQ (reference sequence). The CDR3 contains 14 residues. V was shortened by 1 base and J by 1 base, with 7 bases between the two germline ends. The source of the sample is a study of blood T cell repertoires in COVID-19. Ages ranged from about 18 to 89 years, with residence in more than 20 US areas. Recovered status applied to Cohort 3 donors who had two consecutive negative PCRs. It also applied to those with clearance or with symptom resolution. Original processing methods: Counts of nucleated cells, estimated from reference gene primer amplification, were obtained. Libraries were prepared by immunoSEQ multiplex PCR; TCRdb keeps only in-frame clonotypes and omits some of them. Clonal size and the V and J genes are those of that table, whereas D and trimming came from the DNA. Among a few hundred thousand clones listed, roughly 85% were seen once.

The chain links TRBV7-9 to TRBJ1-1; TRBD1 is a possible D gene (5 bases). Sequenced: PBMCs or T cells enriched from blood (not recorded which). This TCR came from a man aged 25-45 years who had recovered from COVID-19. CDR3 nucleotides: TGTGCCAGCAGCTTAGGGCAGGGGAACACTGAAGCTTTCTTT. It specifies CASSLGQGNTEAFF.